This T cell receptor (beta chain) was recovered during a study of T cells after yellow fever vaccination. Study at large: Preparation of the low-cell-number fractions used SMART-Seq v4 Ultra Low Input.

The study made its TCR cDNA through 5'RACE template switching. That step introduced a universal primer site along with UMIs. TCRdb ran MiXCR on the 5' RACE reads and lists one entry per CDR3 protein. The table records hundreds of thousands of distinct CDR3 sequences, around an eighth of them present only once. The CDR3 sequence is 15 residues long. V was cut by 3 bases and J by 2 bases, with 11 bases left in between. The V gene's germline CDR1 is SGHTA and CDR2 FQGNSA. Study-wide results and limits: Reappearance after the booster was observed for most primary-vaccination clones (96% CD4, about 90% CD8). Relatively few clonotypes were ones that appeared in both CD4 and CD8 compartments.

This clonotype was counted only a few times. Antigen unknown. This specimen was CD4+ T cells sorted from PBMCs, taken 15 days after the yellow fever booster vaccination. The genes are TRBV7-2 and TRBJ1-3, with D perhaps matching TRBD1 (6 bases). The TCR originated in a man aged 18 to 35 who received the YFV17D yellow fever vaccine. CDR3 bases: TGTGCCAGCAGCTTTGCCTCAGGGGCTGGAAACACCATATATTTT. Amino acids: CASSFASGAGNTIYF.